This T cell receptor beta chain emerged from a study of PD-1 blockade in classical Hodgkin lymphoma. Germline CDR1 SGDLS, CDR2 YYNGEE. The CDR3 is 14 residues long. V was clipped by 3 bases and J by 4 bases; unmatched bases: 6. TCRdb keeps only in-frame clones here, not all; method: immunoSEQ multiplex PCR. The data contain approximately 20,000 clones, 85% to 90% of them singletons. Overall study results and limits: As was reported, newly diagnosed patients showed lower baseline TCR diversity than healthy donors did. What caused the repertoire differences, perhaps disease activity or prior therapy, remains undefined.

The time point: newly diagnosed, previously untreated cHL patient sample. Researchers report purifying CD4+ T cells from thawed PBMCs by magnetic negative selection. Serving as comparison were PBMCs from newly diagnosed, untreated classical Hodgkin lymphoma, which were sequenced alongside the relapsed/refractory trial patients. About this clone: Its specificity is not known.

This sequence joins TRBV9 and TRBJ2-5; 7 nucleotides line up with TRBD2. The sequenced sample was CD4+ T cells from blood. The clonotype comes from a human donor with classical Hodgkin lymphoma. The CDR3 DNA reads TGTGCCAGCAGCGCCAGACTAGCCGGAGAGACCCAGTACTTC. Protein product: CASSARLAGETQYF.